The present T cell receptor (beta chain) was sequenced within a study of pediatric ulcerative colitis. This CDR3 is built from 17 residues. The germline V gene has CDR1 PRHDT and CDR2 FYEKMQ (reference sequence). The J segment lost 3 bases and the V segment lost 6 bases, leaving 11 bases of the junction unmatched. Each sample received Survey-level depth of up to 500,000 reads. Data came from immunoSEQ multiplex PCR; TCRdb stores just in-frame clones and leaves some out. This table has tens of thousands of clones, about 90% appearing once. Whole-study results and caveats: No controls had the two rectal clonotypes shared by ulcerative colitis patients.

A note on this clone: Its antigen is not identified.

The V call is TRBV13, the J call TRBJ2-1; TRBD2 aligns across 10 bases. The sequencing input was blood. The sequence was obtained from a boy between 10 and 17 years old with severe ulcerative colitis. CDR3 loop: CASRPYFLAGDYNEQFF. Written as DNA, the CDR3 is TGTGCCAGCAGGCCGTATTTCCTAGCGGGAGACTACAATGAGCAGTTCTTC.